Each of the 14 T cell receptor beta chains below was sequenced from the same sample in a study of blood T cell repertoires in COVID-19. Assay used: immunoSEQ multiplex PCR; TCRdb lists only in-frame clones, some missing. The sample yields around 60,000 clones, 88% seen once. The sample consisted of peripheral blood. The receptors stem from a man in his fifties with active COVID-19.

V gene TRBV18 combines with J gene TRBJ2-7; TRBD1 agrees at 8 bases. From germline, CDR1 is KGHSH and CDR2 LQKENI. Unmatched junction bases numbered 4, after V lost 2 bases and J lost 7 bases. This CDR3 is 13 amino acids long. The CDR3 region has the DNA TGTGCCAGCTCACCAAGCAGGGGGCGGGAGCAGTACTTC. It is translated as CASSPSRGREQYF.

DNA of the CDR3: TGTGCCAGCAGCTTAAACGGGGGGCAGGGAGATACGCAGTATTTT. Translated, it gives CASSLNGGQGDTQYF. V usage is TRBV7-3 and J usage is TRBJ2-3; maybe TRBD2 (7 bases). The germline gives CDR1 SGHTA, CDR2 FQGTGA. This CDR3 is 15 amino acids long. With 1 base removed from V and 5 bases from J, the gap between germline ends came to 13 bases.

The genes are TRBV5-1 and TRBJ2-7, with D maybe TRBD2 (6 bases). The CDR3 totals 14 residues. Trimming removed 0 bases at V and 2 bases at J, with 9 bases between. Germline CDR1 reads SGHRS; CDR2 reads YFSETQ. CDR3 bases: TGCGCCAGCAGCTTGGTGGGGGGTACCTACGAGCAGTACTTC. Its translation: CASSLVGGTYEQYF.

CDR3 DNA sequence: TGTGCCAGCAGCTCCAAATCCCGGTATCCGACAGGGAGTTACGAGCAGTACTTC. Its protein is CASSSKSRYPTGSYEQYF. The gene calls are TRBV13 and TRBJ2-7; 7 bases agree with TRBD1. The CDR3 loop spans 18 amino acids. Per the germline V gene, CDR1 is PRHDT and CDR2 is FYEKMQ (reference sequence). J lost 4 bases, V lost 4 bases, and 19 bases had no gene match. Supplemented by reference TRBV13 and TRBJ2-7, the full variable domain reads AAGVIQSPRHLIKEKRETATLKCYPIPRHDTVYWYQQGPGQDPQFLISFYEKMQSDKGSIPDRFSAQQFSDYHSELNMSSLELGDSALYFCASSSKSRYPTGSYEQYFGPGTRLTVT.

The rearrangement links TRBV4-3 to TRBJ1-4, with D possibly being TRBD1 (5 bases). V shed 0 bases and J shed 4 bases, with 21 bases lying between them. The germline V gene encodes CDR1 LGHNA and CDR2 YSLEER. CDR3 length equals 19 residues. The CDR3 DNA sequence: TGCGCCAGCAGCCAAGATCAGCTCGGGGGTCCCCTTCTTAATGAAAAACTGTTTTTT. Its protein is CASSQDQLGGPLLNEKLFF.

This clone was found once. CDR3 DNA sequence: TGTGCCAGCAGCCCCAGGGAGCGGGGGGCTCTGGAGACCCAGTACTTC. Translating gives CASSPRERGALETQYF. The chain employs TRBV7-2 and TRBJ2-5, with 9 bases matching TRBD2. Germline assignment: CDR1 SGHTA and CDR2 FQGNSA. CDR3 length equals 16 residues. J was trimmed by 5 bases and V by 5 bases; bases with no gene match: 12. The entire variable domain, with the rest obtained from reference TRBV7-2 and TRBJ2-5, is as follows: GAGVSQSPSNKVTEKGKDVELRCDPISGHTALYWYRQSLGQGLEFLIYFQGNSAPDKSGLPSDRFSAERTGGSVSTLTIQRTQQEDSAVYLCASSPRERGALETQYFGPGTRLLVL.

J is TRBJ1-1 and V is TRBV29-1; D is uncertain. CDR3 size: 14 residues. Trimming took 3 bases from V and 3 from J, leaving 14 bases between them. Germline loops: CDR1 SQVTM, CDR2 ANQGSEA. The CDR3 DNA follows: TGCAGCGTTGAGCCAGGACTCGACTACACTGAAGCTTTCTTT. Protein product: CSVEPGLDYTEAFF. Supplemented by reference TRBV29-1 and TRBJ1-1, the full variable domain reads SAVISQKPSRDICQRGTSLTIQCQVDSQVTMMFWYRQQPGQSLTLIATANQGSEATYESGFVIDKFPISRPNLTFSTLTVSNMSPEDSSIYLCSVEPGLDYTEAFFGQGTRLTVV.

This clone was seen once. The CDR3 loop reads CATSDLRDSHNEQFF. The CDR3 DNA sequence: TGTGCCACCAGTGATTTGCGGGACAGTCACAATGAGCAGTTCTTC. The rearrangement links TRBV24-1 to TRBJ2-1; 7 bases match TRBD1. The CDR3 length is 15 residues. The germline V gene encodes CDR1 KGHDR and CDR2 SFDVKD. V was pared by 0 bases and J by 5 bases, with 3 bases of the junction left unmatched.

The CDR3 reads CASRAGTGSEKLFF. The CDR3 bases are TGTGCCAGCAGGGCCGGGACAGGGTCAGAAAAACTGTTTTTT. The gene calls are TRBV7-8 and TRBJ1-4; 9 positions match TRBD1. V was pared by 6 bases and J by 8 bases, with 7 bases of the junction left unmatched. The germline gives CDR1 SGHVS, CDR2 FQNEAQ. The CDR3 runs to 14 residues.

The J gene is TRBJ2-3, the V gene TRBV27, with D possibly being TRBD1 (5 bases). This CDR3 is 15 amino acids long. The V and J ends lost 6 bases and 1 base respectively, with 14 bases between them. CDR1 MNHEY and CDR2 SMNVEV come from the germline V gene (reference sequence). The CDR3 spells CASRSRATGTDTQYF. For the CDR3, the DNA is TGTGCCAGCAGAAGCAGGGCCACCGGCACAGATACGCAGTATTTT.

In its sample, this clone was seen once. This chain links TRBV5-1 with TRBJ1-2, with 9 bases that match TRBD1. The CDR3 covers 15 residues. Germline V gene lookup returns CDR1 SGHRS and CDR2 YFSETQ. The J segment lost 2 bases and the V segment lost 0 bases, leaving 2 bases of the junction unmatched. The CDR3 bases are TGCGCCAGCAGCTTGGGACAGGGGGGAAACTATGGCTACACCTTC. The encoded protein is CASSLGQGGNYGYTF.

In DNA, the CDR3 is TGTGCCAGCAGCTTGGCCACAGGGAGCTCCTACGAGCAGTACTTC. Encoded protein: CASSLATGSSYEQYF. The chain combines TRBV5-4 with TRBJ2-7; D perhaps matches TRBD1 (6 bases). Looked up from germline, CDR1 is SGHNT and CDR2 is YYREEE (reference sequence). The CDR3 is 15 amino acids. V shed 0 bases and J shed 0 bases, with 10 bases lying between them.

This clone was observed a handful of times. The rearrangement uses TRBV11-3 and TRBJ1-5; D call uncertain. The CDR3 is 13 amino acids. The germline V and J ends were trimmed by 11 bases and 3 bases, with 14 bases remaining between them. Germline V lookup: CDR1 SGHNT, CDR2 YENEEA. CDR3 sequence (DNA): TGTGCCTTCTCAGGCGCTACCAATCAGCCCCAGCATTTT. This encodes CAFSGATNQPQHF.

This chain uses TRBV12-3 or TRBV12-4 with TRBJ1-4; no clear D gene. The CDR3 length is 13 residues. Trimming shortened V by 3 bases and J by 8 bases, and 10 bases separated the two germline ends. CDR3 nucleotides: TGTGCCAGCAGTTTCCGGGTACCCGAAAAACTGTTTTTT. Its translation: CASSFRVPEKLFF.